The rows below give T cell receptor beta chains drawn from one sample of a study of blood T cell repertoires in COVID-19. Sequencing was performed with immunoSEQ multiplex PCR; in TCRdb, only in-frame clones are kept and a portion is missing. The sample shows approximately 300,000 clones, about nine tenths of them seen only once. Sequencing was done on a sample of peripheral blood. Receptors originate from a woman aged 40 to 50 with acute or convalescent COVID-19. Both conserved end residues are trimmed from each CDR3.

cdr3_aa	v_call	j_call
ASGREAEAF	TRBV7-8	TRBJ1-1
SASGDRGTGVGNTIY	TRBV20-1	TRBJ1-3
AWSVRAGSSGNTIY	TRBV30	TRBJ1-3
ASSPGTTYNEQF	TRBV2	TRBJ2-1
ASSDPGQGAREQF	TRBV18	TRBJ2-1
ASSSGGATDTQY	TRBV6-4	TRBJ2-3
ASSQDSGQLHNEQF	TRBV14	TRBJ2-1
SVSNGDGGTEAF	TRBV29-1	TRBJ1-1
ASYWGGGGNSPLH	TRBV2	TRBJ1-6
ASSPGQVPSGDTQY	TRBV5-1	TRBJ2-3
ASSATGTGTDTQY	TRBV11-2	TRBJ2-3
ASSEQGRDGYT	TRBV2	TRBJ1-2
ASSLRGLTARPQH	TRBV2	TRBJ1-5
ASSLKPGDIDYGYT	TRBV5-1	TRBJ1-2
AGLRDRGFLVDTQY	TRBV30	TRBJ2-3
ASSIPGTGELF	TRBV19	TRBJ2-2
ATSSGGGSGNEKLF	TRBV15	TRBJ1-4
SANEVSEAF	TRBV29-1	TRBJ1-1
ASSTKDGSGGAVDTQY	TRBV9	TRBJ2-3
AIRDSTTSNEQF	TRBV10-3	TRBJ2-1
ASSIDISYGYT	TRBV19	TRBJ1-2
ASSDPDSNTQY	TRBV2	TRBJ2-3
ASNRGLRNSPLH	TRBV2	TRBJ1-6
ASRRQGDYNSPLH	TRBV19	TRBJ1-6
ASSLALGAGGHNEQF	TRBV28	TRBJ2-1
ASSLRQGGGQPQH	TRBV5-6	TRBJ1-5
ASSRGKRGGTDTQY	TRBV4-2	TRBJ2-3